Listed below are T cell receptor beta chains from one sample, sequenced in a study of blood T cell repertoires in COVID-19. TCRdb's copy holds only in-frame clones and misses some; the assay was immunoSEQ multiplex PCR. This sample has approximately 230,000 clones, with about 86% found just once. The specimen was peripheral blood. The receptors were sampled from a man older than 75 with acute or convalescent COVID-19. CDR3s include the opening cysteine and the closing phenylalanine or tryptophan. A D gene is named only where the DNA matches it firmly. Rows may omit the clone size; those that give it use once, few, many or a size class.

abundance	v_gene	d_gene	j_gene	CDR3nt	CDR3aa
-	TRBV2	-	TRBJ1-2	TGTGCCAGCAGTGAACGCGCAGCCCGGGATGGCTACACCTTC	CASSERAARDGYTF
-	TRBV19	-	TRBJ1-1	TGTGCCAGTAGTTCACAGATGAACACTGAAGCTTTCTTT	CASSSQMNTEAFF
-	TRBV7-2	-	TRBJ2-6	TGTGCCAGCAGCCTCAGGACAGCCGCCGGGGCCAACGTCCTGACTTTC	CASSLRTAAGANVLTF
-	TRBV10-3	-	TRBJ1-2	TGTGCCATCAGTGAGGCCTTGGGCAGTCGAAACTATGGCTACACCTTC	CAISEALGSRNYGYTF
-	TRBV7-2	TRBD1	TRBJ2-7	TGTGCCAGCAGCTTAGGCCCGGGACAGGGAAATTACGAGCAGTACTTC	CASSLGPGQGNYEQYF
-	TRBV24-1	-	TRBJ1-4	TGTGCCACCAGTGACACAGGCAATGGTAATGAAAAACTGTTTTTT	CATSDTGNGNEKLFF
-	TRBV9	-	TRBJ1-4	TGTGCCAGCAGCGTAGCAGGGGATGAAAAACTGTTTTTT	CASSVAGDEKLFF
once	TRBV9	-	TRBJ2-5	TGTGCCAGCAGCGTAGGGCCCCGGGGGGAGACCCAGTACTTC	CASSVGPRGETQYF
-	TRBV12-3/TRBV12-4	-	TRBJ2-2	TGTGCCAGCAGTTATCAGGGAACCGGGGAGCTGTTTTTT	CASSYQGTGELFF
-	TRBV9	-	TRBJ2-3	TGTGCCAGCAGCGGTAGGGGTAGCGGAGGAGATACGCAGTATTTT	CASSGRGSGGDTQYF
-	TRBV5-1	TRBD2	TRBJ2-1	TGCGCCAGCAGCTTGGAACTAGCGGGGGGTTACAATGAGCAGTTCTTC	CASSLELAGGYNEQFF
-	TRBV6-6	TRBD2	TRBJ2-4	TGTGCCAGCAGTCCAGGGACTAGTCTGAACATTCAGTACTTC	CASSPGTSLNIQYF
-	TRBV6-2/TRBV6-3	TRBD1	TRBJ2-2	TGTGCCAGCAGTTACAGGGGGCGGAACACCGGGGAGCTGTTTTTT	CASSYRGRNTGELFF
-	TRBV5-1	-	TRBJ1-1	TGCGCCAGCAGCTTGGAACAGGGCGCTGTAGCTTTCTTT	CASSLEQGAVAFF
-	TRBV19	-	TRBJ2-7	TGTGCCAGTAGTATATGGGCAGGCTCCTACGAGCAGTACTTC	CASSIWAGSYEQYF
once	TRBV7-8	-	TRBJ1-2	TGTGCCAGCAGCTTGGGAGGACGGTCAGGTGGCTACACCTTC	CASSLGGRSGGYTF
-	TRBV12-3/TRBV12-4	-	TRBJ1-1	TGTGCCAGCAGTTTGACTACGAACACTGAAGCTTTCTTT	CASSLTTNTEAFF
-	TRBV19	TRBD1	TRBJ1-5	TGTGCCAGTAGCCAACAGGGGGGAGGCAATCAGCCCCAGCATTTT	CASSQQGGGNQPQHF
-	TRBV9	-	TRBJ2-5	TGTGCCAGCAGCGTAGCTCCGGGAGAGACCCAGTACTTC	CASSVAPGETQYF
-	TRBV15	-	TRBJ2-1	TGTGCCACCAGCAGAGATGTATCAGGGCTCTACAATGAGCAGTTCTTC	CATSRDVSGLYNEQFF
-	TRBV6-5	-	TRBJ1-5	TGTGCCAGCAGGGACTGGGGAGGATATCAGCCCCAGCATTTT	CASRDWGGYQPQHF
-	TRBV7-6	TRBD1	TRBJ2-5	TGTGCCAGCAGCTTGGGACAGCGGGAGACCCAGTACTTC	CASSLGQRETQYF
-	TRBV12-3/TRBV12-4	-	TRBJ1-1	TGTGCCAGCAATCAGGACACCGGGACTGAAGCTTTCTTT	CASNQDTGTEAFF
few	TRBV12-3/TRBV12-4	-	TRBJ1-1	TGTGCCAGCAGTGTAACCAGGGGCACTGAAGCTTTCTTT	CASSVTRGTEAFF
-	TRBV19	-	TRBJ2-5	TGTGCCAGTAGCCCTACCCGAGAGACCCAGTACTTC	CASSPTRETQYF
-	TRBV27	-	TRBJ2-5	TGTGCCAGCAGTTTAGACTCGTCCGTCCTCCCCCAGTACTTC	CASSLDSSVLPQYF
-	TRBV15	-	TRBJ1-6	TGTGCCACCAGCAGAGATAGCAGGGGTAATTCACCCCTCCACTTT	CATSRDSRGNSPLHF
-	TRBV7-2	TRBD2	TRBJ2-1	TGTGCCAGCAGCTTACACGCGGGAGGCAATGAGCAGTTCTTC	CASSLHAGGNEQFF
-	TRBV2	-	TRBJ1-2	TGTGCCAGCAGGGTATACAGCAGCCAGGATGGCTACACCTTC	CASRVYSSQDGYTF
-	TRBV6-5	-	TRBJ2-7	TGTGCCAGCAGTTACGGACTACTCTACGAGCAGTACTTC	CASSYGLLYEQYF
-	TRBV18	TRBD1	TRBJ1-1	TGTGCCAGCTCGCTTGGACAGGCTGGAACTGAAGCTTTCTTT	CASSLGQAGTEAFF
-	TRBV27	-	TRBJ2-3	TGTGCCAGCAGTTTATCCCGGACAGATACGCAGTATTTT	CASSLSRTDTQYF
-	TRBV11-3	-	TRBJ2-4	TGTGCCAGCAGCTTAGATTCCACCTTCGGGAACATTCAGTACTTC	CASSLDSTFGNIQYF
-	TRBV11-3	TRBD1	TRBJ2-2	TGTGCCAGCAGTCAGGGGACAGCTCAAACCGGGGAGCTGTTTTTT	CASSQGTAQTGELFF
-	TRBV4-2	-	TRBJ2-1	TGTGCCAGCAGCCAAGATCAGGCCCGAGCGTTCTTC	CASSQDQARAFF
-	TRBV19	-	TRBJ2-3	TGTGCCAGTAAGGAGGCTTCGGTGCACACAGATACGCAGTATTTT	CASKEASVHTDTQYF
-	TRBV19	TRBD1	TRBJ1-5	TGTGCCAGTAGTACAACAGGGGGGTTCAATCAGCCCCAGCATTTT	CASSTTGGFNQPQHF
-	TRBV7-9	-	TRBJ1-2	TGTGCCAGCAGCTCGCCCGGGAGCCCCCCCACCTTC	CASSSPGSPPTF
-	TRBV6-5	TRBD1	TRBJ2-7	TGTGCCAGCAGCCAAAGTTCCGGGACAGGGTACGAGCAGTACTTC	CASSQSSGTGYEQYF
-	TRBV6-1	-	TRBJ2-2	TGTGCCAGCAGTGAGATTGGTGGAGGCACCGGGGAGCTGTTTTTT	CASSEIGGGTGELFF
-	TRBV4-3	TRBD1	TRBJ2-5	TGCGCCAGCAGCCAACTTGCCGGGACAGGGACTGTGGAGACCCAGTACTTC	CASSQLAGTGTVETQYF
-	TRBV13	-	TRBJ2-4	TGTGCCAGCAGCTTTTCTTTAACGACAGGCGGCATTCAGTACTTC	CASSFSLTTGGIQYF
once	TRBV7-9	TRBD1	TRBJ1-4	TGTGCCAGCACCCCGGGACAGGTCGGTGAAAAACTGTTTTTT	CASTPGQVGEKLFF
-	TRBV7-2	TRBD1	TRBJ2-7	TGTGCCAGCAGCCCCCCCGGGACAGGGTACGAGCAGTACTTC	CASSPPGTGYEQYF
-	TRBV7-8	-	TRBJ2-7	TGTGCCAGCAGCTTAGCCCAGGGTTACGAGCAGTACTTC	CASSLAQGYEQYF
-	TRBV5-6	-	TRBJ1-2	TGTGCCAGCAGCTTGGGGGGCAGCTTAGGAAGCTATGGCTACACCTTC	CASSLGGSLGSYGYTF
-	TRBV4-1	TRBD1	TRBJ1-1	TGCGCCAGCAGCCTTGGGGATAACAGGGGGGCTGAAGCTTTCTTT	CASSLGDNRGAEAFF
-	TRBV28	-	TRBJ1-4	TGTGCCAGCACTGAGGCGGGTCTTAATGAAAAACTGTTTTTT	CASTEAGLNEKLFF
-	TRBV10-3	TRBD1	TRBJ1-1	TGTGCCATCAGGGGCAGGGGGGTGAACACTGAAGCTTTCTTT	CAIRGRGVNTEAFF
-	TRBV4-3	-	TRBJ1-1	TGCGCCAGCAGCCTGGCAGTCAACACTGAAGCTTTCTTT	CASSLAVNTEAFF
-	TRBV19	-	TRBJ2-6	TGTGCCAGTAGTATTCTGGGCTCCTCTGGGGCCAACGTCCTGACTTTC	CASSILGSSGANVLTF
-	TRBV18	-	TRBJ2-7	TGTGCCAGCTCACCACGCCAGGGGCGAGACGAGCAGTACTTC	CASSPRQGRDEQYF
-	TRBV7-2	TRBD1	TRBJ2-5	TGTGCCAGCAGCCGTGACAGGGGAATTGAGGAGACCCAGTACTTC	CASSRDRGIEETQYF
-	TRBV19	-	TRBJ1-3	TGTGCCAGTAACCCCAGCTCTGGAAACACCATATATTTT	CASNPSSGNTIYF
-	TRBV7-9	-	TRBJ1-2	TGTGCCAGCAGCTTAGCGGGTTCAGGTGGCTACACCTTC	CASSLAGSGGYTF